This is a list of T cell receptor beta chains from one sample in a study of cytomegalovirus exposure and HLA in healthy donors. Sequencing used immunoSEQ multiplex PCR; TCRdb keeps in-frame clones, though not all of them. There are around 180,000 clones in the sample; about 82% occur only once, and 1.4% to 1.5% lies in the top ten. The specimen was PBMCs. The source of these receptors is a woman aged 18 to 35 in good health and CMV-seronegative. Each CDR3 is given with its conserved first and last residue. A D gene is named only where the DNA matches it firmly. Size tells how often a clone was seen (once, few, many) or the class of an expanded clone, and some rows leave it out.

V gene: TRBV30; J gene: TRBJ1-3; D gene: .; clone size: .; CDR3 DNA: TGTGCCTGGAGTGTCGAGACTGGAAACACCATATATTTT; CDR3 protein: CAWSVETGNTIYF
V gene: TRBV27; J gene: TRBJ1-4; D gene: .; clone size: once; CDR3 DNA: TGTGCCAGCAGTTTACGCAGGGGAAGTGAAAAACTGTTTTTT; CDR3 protein: CASSLRRGSEKLFF
V gene: TRBV2; J gene: TRBJ2-3; D gene: .; clone size: once; CDR3 DNA: TGTGCCAGCAGTGAAGGAGGGGGAGATACGCAGTATTTT; CDR3 protein: CASSEGGGDTQYF
V gene: TRBV5-4; J gene: TRBJ2-3; D gene: TRBD2; clone size: .; CDR3 DNA: TGTGCCAGCAGGCGCCTAGCGGGAGAGGTCACAGATACGCAGTATTTT; CDR3 protein: CASRRLAGEVTDTQYF
V gene: TRBV27; J gene: TRBJ2-1; D gene: .; clone size: .; CDR3 DNA: TGTGCCAGCACTCAGGGGGGCTCGGTTTACAATGAGCAGTTCTTC; CDR3 protein: CASTQGGSVYNEQFF
V gene: TRBV30; J gene: TRBJ1-1; D gene: .; clone size: .; CDR3 DNA: TGTGCCTGGAGTCAGAGGCCTTCCGAAGCTTTCTTT; CDR3 protein: CAWSQRPSEAFF
V gene: TRBV6-4; J gene: TRBJ1-5; D gene: .; clone size: .; CDR3 DNA: TGTGCCAGCAGTGACTCAGGAGGGAGCAATCAGCCCCAGCATTTT; CDR3 protein: CASSDSGGSNQPQHF
V gene: TRBV14; J gene: TRBJ1-1; D gene: .; clone size: once; CDR3 DNA: TGTGCCAGCAGCCAAGAAGGGCGGATTGGAGGAGCTTTCTTT; CDR3 protein: CASSQEGRIGGAFF
V gene: TRBV5-6; J gene: TRBJ2-5; D gene: .; clone size: .; CDR3 DNA: TGTGCCAGCAGCTTGTATGGCCAGGGGGAGACCCAGTACTTC; CDR3 protein: CASSLYGQGETQYF
V gene: TRBV19; J gene: TRBJ1-6; D gene: .; clone size: .; CDR3 DNA: TGTGCCAGTTCTGCGGGCGGCGACTCCTATAATTCACCCCTCCACTTT; CDR3 protein: CASSAGGDSYNSPLHF
V gene: TRBV27; J gene: TRBJ1-2; D gene: TRBD1; clone size: once; CDR3 DNA: TGTGCCAGCAGGCTAGGGGCGACAGGGGAAAGTCATGGCTACACCTTC; CDR3 protein: CASRLGATGESHGYTF
V gene: TRBV30; J gene: TRBJ2-7; D gene: TRBD2; clone size: .; CDR3 DNA: TGTGCCGGGGGGGACCCCCGTCAGCAGTACTTC; CDR3 protein: CAGGDPRQQYF
V gene: TRBV27; J gene: TRBJ2-1; D gene: .; clone size: few; CDR3 DNA: TGTGCCAGTGCCCCGGGGTTTCGCCCCACGGTTGGGGATGAGCAGTTCTTC; CDR3 protein: CASAPGFRPTVGDEQFF
V gene: TRBV7-8; J gene: TRBJ2-3; D gene: .; clone size: .; CDR3 DNA: TGTGCCAGCAGCTTAAACAACCTAGATACGCAGTATTTT; CDR3 protein: CASSLNNLDTQYF
V gene: TRBV5-1; J gene: TRBJ1-1; D gene: .; clone size: .; CDR3 DNA: TGCGCCAGCAGCTTGAATTCCCTTGAAGCTTTCTTT; CDR3 protein: CASSLNSLEAFF
V gene: TRBV7-9; J gene: TRBJ2-1; D gene: .; clone size: .; CDR3 DNA: TGTGCCAGCAGCTTGGGCAACTATGAGCAGTTCTTC; CDR3 protein: CASSLGNYEQFF
V gene: TRBV5-4; J gene: TRBJ1-4; D gene: .; clone size: .; CDR3 DNA: TGTGCCAGCAGCCTAAGGGGATCAGCAACTAATGAAAAACTGTTTTTT; CDR3 protein: CASSLRGSATNEKLFF
V gene: TRBV9; J gene: TRBJ2-1; D gene: TRBD1; clone size: .; CDR3 DNA: TGTGCCAGCAGCGTCAGCCGGGACAGGGGAGAGTTGGGTGAGCAGTTCTTC; CDR3 protein: CASSVSRDRGELGEQFF
V gene: TRBV4-1; J gene: TRBJ2-1; D gene: .; clone size: .; CDR3 DNA: TGCGCCAGCAGCCAAGTCAGTCTTAATGAGCAGTTCTTC; CDR3 protein: CASSQVSLNEQFF
V gene: TRBV18; J gene: TRBJ1-6; D gene: .; clone size: once; CDR3 DNA: TGTGCCAGCTCACCAGACGGGGGGGATTCACCCCTCCACTTT; CDR3 protein: CASSPDGGDSPLHF
V gene: TRBV10-2; J gene: TRBJ2-3; D gene: .; clone size: .; CDR3 DNA: TGCGCCAGCACCCTCTTGGCCCCACCAAGTACGCAGTATTTT; CDR3 protein: CASTLLAPPSTQYF
V gene: TRBV13; J gene: TRBJ2-5; D gene: .; clone size: once; CDR3 DNA: TGTGCCAGCAGCCATAGCCTAGGGACTTCAGGGGAGACCCAGTACTTC; CDR3 protein: CASSHSLGTSGETQYF
V gene: TRBV6-1; J gene: TRBJ1-5; D gene: .; clone size: .; CDR3 DNA: TGTGCCAGCAGCGAAGCGCCTTCCGGTCAGCCCCAGCATTTT; CDR3 protein: CASSEAPSGQPQHF
V gene: TRBV2; J gene: TRBJ1-2; D gene: .; clone size: once; CDR3 DNA: TGTGCCAGCAGTGAGCTACAGTTTTATGGCTACACCTTC; CDR3 protein: CASSELQFYGYTF
V gene: TRBV11-2; J gene: TRBJ2-3; D gene: .; clone size: .; CDR3 DNA: TGTGCCAGTATTCTTCGTGTCACAGATACGCAGTATTTT; CDR3 protein: CASILRVTDTQYF
V gene: TRBV27; J gene: TRBJ1-5; D gene: .; clone size: .; CDR3 DNA: TGTGCCAGCAGTCTGGGACTCAATAGCAATCAGCCCCAGCATTTT; CDR3 protein: CASSLGLNSNQPQHF
V gene: TRBV4-1; J gene: TRBJ1-4; D gene: .; clone size: .; CDR3 DNA: TGCGCCAGCAGCCTCATACAGGCTTTTGGGTCCAAACTGTTTTTT; CDR3 protein: CASSLIQAFGSKLFF
V gene: TRBV7-9; J gene: TRBJ1-1; D gene: .; clone size: .; CDR3 DNA: TGTGCCAGCAGCTTAAGTGGACAGAACACTGAAGCTTTCTTT; CDR3 protein: CASSLSGQNTEAFF
V gene: TRBV19; J gene: TRBJ2-6; D gene: .; clone size: .; CDR3 DNA: TGTGCCAGTAGTATCCGGGATCTGGGTGGGGCCAACGTCCTGACTTTC; CDR3 protein: CASSIRDLGGANVLTF
V gene: TRBV18; J gene: TRBJ2-7; D gene: .; clone size: .; CDR3 DNA: TGTGCCAGCTCACCGATCTCTAGCGCGAGCTCCTACGAGCAGTACTTC; CDR3 protein: CASSPISSASSYEQYF
V gene: TRBV12-5; J gene: TRBJ1-5; D gene: TRBD1; clone size: .; CDR3 DNA: TGTGCTAGTGGTTTGACACAGGGGACAGGCAATCAGCCCCAGCATTTT; CDR3 protein: CASGLTQGTGNQPQHF
V gene: TRBV5-1; J gene: TRBJ2-5; D gene: TRBD2; clone size: .; CDR3 DNA: TGCGCCAGCAGCTTGGCCGGGACTAGCGGAAAAGAGACCCAGTACTTC; CDR3 protein: CASSLAGTSGKETQYF
V gene: TRBV30; J gene: TRBJ1-1; D gene: TRBD1; clone size: .; CDR3 DNA: TGTGCCTTCTCAGGACAGGTTATCACTGAAGCTTTCTTT; CDR3 protein: CAFSGQVITEAFF
V gene: TRBV15; J gene: TRBJ1-5; D gene: TRBD1; clone size: few; CDR3 DNA: TGTGCCACCAGCACATCAGGGGGCACAGCGGGCAATCAGCCCCAGCATTTT; CDR3 protein: CATSTSGGTAGNQPQHF
V gene: TRBV5-4; J gene: TRBJ1-4; D gene: TRBD1; clone size: once; CDR3 DNA: TGTGCCAGCAGCTCCGGACAGGGGGACCTAGAAAAACTGTTTTTT; CDR3 protein: CASSSGQGDLEKLFF
V gene: TRBV11-2; J gene: TRBJ2-1; D gene: .; clone size: .; CDR3 DNA: TGTGCCAGCAGCTTAGGAGGAAGCCTCTACAATGAGCAGTTCTTC; CDR3 protein: CASSLGGSLYNEQFF
V gene: TRBV18; J gene: TRBJ1-4; D gene: .; clone size: .; CDR3 DNA: TGTGCCAGCTCACCAGTCTCGATAGATGAAAAACTGTTTTTT; CDR3 protein: CASSPVSIDEKLFF
V gene: TRBV27; J gene: TRBJ1-1; D gene: .; clone size: .; CDR3 DNA: TGTGCCAGCAGTTTATCCCCTTACATGAACACTGAAGCTTTCTTT; CDR3 protein: CASSLSPYMNTEAFF
V gene: TRBV5-1; J gene: TRBJ2-4; D gene: TRBD1; clone size: .; CDR3 DNA: TGCGCCAGCAGCTTCCAGGGGGAAAACATTCAGTACTTC; CDR3 protein: CASSFQGENIQYF
V gene: TRBV9; J gene: TRBJ1-5; D gene: .; clone size: .; CDR3 DNA: TGTGCCAGCAGCGGCTCAGGGAGCAATCAGCCCCAGCATTTT; CDR3 protein: CASSGSGSNQPQHF
V gene: TRBV7-9; J gene: TRBJ1-5; D gene: .; clone size: .; CDR3 DNA: TGTGCCAGCAGACGTACAGCCGAGTTGGGCAATCAGCCCCAGCATTTT; CDR3 protein: CASRRTAELGNQPQHF
V gene: TRBV14; J gene: TRBJ2-7; D gene: .; clone size: .; CDR3 DNA: TGTGCCAGCAGCCAAGATCTTCCAGGTCTGAGCTACGAGCAGTACTTC; CDR3 protein: CASSQDLPGLSYEQYF
V gene: TRBV6-1; J gene: TRBJ1-1; D gene: .; clone size: .; CDR3 DNA: TGTGCCAGCAGTGAAGATGAGGGCGGTGCCACTGAAGCTTTCTTT; CDR3 protein: CASSEDEGGATEAFF
V gene: TRBV5-1; J gene: TRBJ2-7; D gene: TRBD2; clone size: .; CDR3 DNA: TGCGCCAGCAGCCTAGCGGTAGGACGGAGCTACGAGCAGTACTTC; CDR3 protein: CASSLAVGRSYEQYF
V gene: TRBV27; J gene: TRBJ2-7; D gene: .; clone size: .; CDR3 DNA: TGTGCCAGCAGTTTCCGGGGGTACGAGCAGTACTTC; CDR3 protein: CASSFRGYEQYF